A selection of T cell receptor beta chains follows, all from one sample in a study of blood T cell repertoires in COVID-19. Sequencing was performed with immunoSEQ multiplex PCR; in TCRdb, only in-frame clones are kept and a portion is missing. Of 210,000 or so clones in the sample, 87% were seen once. The material sequenced was peripheral blood. The receptors come from a woman aged 18-30 years who had recovered from COVID-19. Both conserved end residues are part of each CDR3. A D gene is named only where the DNA matches it firmly. Part of the rows lack a size; the others show once, few, many or a class for expanded clones.

d_call j_call v_call clone_size cdr3_nt cdr3_aa
TRBD2 TRBJ2-3 TRBV6-4 - TGTGCCAGCAGTGAAGGACTAGCGGGAGGCACAGATACGCAGTATTTT CASSEGLAGGTDTQYF
TRBD1 TRBJ1-2 TRBV15 - TGTGCCACCAGCAGAGACTCGACCAAAACGATACAGGGGGCGTACTATGGCTACACCTTC CATSRDSTKTIQGAYYGYTF
TRBD2 TRBJ2-3 TRBV5-1 - TGCGCCAGCAGCAACGGACTAGCGGGAGGTTTTACAGATACGCAGTATTTT CASSNGLAGGFTDTQYF
- TRBJ1-1 TRBV19 - TGTGCCAGTAGTATTTCTCTGAGCACTGAAGCTTTCTTT CASSISLSTEAFF
TRBD2 TRBJ2-7 TRBV20-1 - TGCAGTGCTAGTTCTCTAGCGGGATACGAGCAGTACTTC CSASSLAGYEQYF
TRBD2 TRBJ2-7 TRBV4-3 - TGCGCCAGCAGCTCGACGACTAGCGGGATTGGCGACGAGCAGTACTTC CASSSTTSGIGDEQYF
TRBD1 TRBJ1-4 TRBV10-3 - TGTGCCATCAGTGAGACCCGGACAGGCCAAAAACTGTTTTTT CAISETRTGQKLFF
- TRBJ1-5 TRBV6-1 - TGTGCCAGCAGTGAACCCGATGCTCAGATTTATAGCAATCAGCCCCAGCATTTT CASSEPDAQIYSNQPQHF
TRBD1 TRBJ1-1 TRBV9 once TGTGCCAGCAGCCCGGGAATCAGGACAGGCGGCCTCGGTGAAGCTTTCTTT CASSPGIRTGGLGEAFF
TRBD2 TRBJ2-1 TRBV9 - TGTGCCAGCAGCGTATCGACTAGCGGGAGGCTATACAATGAGCAGTTCTTC CASSVSTSGRLYNEQFF
TRBD1 TRBJ2-5 TRBV2 - TGTGCCAGCAGTGAAGGCGGGACAGGGTGGGAGACCCAGTACTTC CASSEGGTGWETQYF
- TRBJ2-7 TRBV11-2 once TGTGCCAGCAGCTTAGATAGGCAGCGTGGCGAGCAGTACTTC CASSLDRQRGEQYF
- TRBJ1-1 TRBV12-3/TRBV12-4 - TGTGCCAGCAGTTGGGGGGGCCCGGCTTTCTTT CASSWGGPAFF
- TRBJ2-2 TRBV30 - TGTGCCTGGAGTCATTTAGGTCCGAGGACCGGGGAGCTGTTTTTT CAWSHLGPRTGELFF
TRBD2 TRBJ2-7 TRBV27 - TGTGCCAGTTCTCCGATCCTTAGCGGGAGTTTCGAGCAGTACTTC CASSPILSGSFEQYF
- TRBJ2-1 TRBV5-1 - TGCGCCAGCAGCCCAGGTGGCGATGAGCAGTTCTTC CASSPGGDEQFF
TRBD1 TRBJ1-6 TRBV2 - TGTGCCAGCAGGGGGACAGGGACGAGCTCCTATAATTCACCCCTCCACTTT CASRGTGTSSYNSPLHF
TRBD1 TRBJ1-2 TRBV6-4 - TGTGCCAGCAGTGCCGGGACAGGACTATTCTATGGCTACACCTTC CASSAGTGLFYGYTF
TRBD2 TRBJ2-1 TRBV11-2 - TGTGCCAGCAGCTACCCTAGCGGGAGTGGTAACAATGAGCAGTTCTTC CASSYPSGSGNNEQFF
TRBD2 TRBJ2-1 TRBV5-6 - TGTGCCAGCAGCAATGAGTGGACTAGCGGCAGTAGCTCCTACAATGAGCAGTTCTTC CASSNEWTSGSSSYNEQFF